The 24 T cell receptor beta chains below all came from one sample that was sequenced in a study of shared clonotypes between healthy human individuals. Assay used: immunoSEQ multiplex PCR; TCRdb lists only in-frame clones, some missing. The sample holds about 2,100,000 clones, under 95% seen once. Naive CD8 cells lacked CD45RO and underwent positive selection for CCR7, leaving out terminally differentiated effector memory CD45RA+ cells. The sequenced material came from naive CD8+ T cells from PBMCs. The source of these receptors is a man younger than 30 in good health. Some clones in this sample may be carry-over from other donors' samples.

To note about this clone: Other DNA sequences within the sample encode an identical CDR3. The CDR3 bases are TGTGCCAGCAGCTTAGGTCGGGGAGGCGAAGCTTTCTTT. It specifies CASSLGRGGEAFF. The V and J genes are TRBV7-9 and TRBJ1-1; no clear D gene. V was cut by 1 base and J by 8 bases, with 11 bases left in between. Germline CDR1 is SEHNR and CDR2 is FQNEAQ (reference sequence). The CDR3 extends over 13 amino acids. The entire variable domain, with the rest obtained from reference TRBV7-9 and TRBJ1-1, is as follows: DTGVSQNPRHKITKRGQNVTFRCDPISEHNRLYWYRQTLGQGPEFLTYFQNEAQLEKSRLLSDRFSAERPKGSFSTLEIQRTEQGDSAMYLCASSLGRGGEAFFGQGTRLTVV.

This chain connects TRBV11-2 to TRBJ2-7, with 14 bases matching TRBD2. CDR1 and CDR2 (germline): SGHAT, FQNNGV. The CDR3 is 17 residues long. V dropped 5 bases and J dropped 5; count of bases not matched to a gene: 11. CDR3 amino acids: CASSPGTSGSTFHEQYF. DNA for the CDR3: TGTGCCAGCAGCCCCGGGACTAGCGGGAGTACCTTCCACGAGCAGTACTTC.

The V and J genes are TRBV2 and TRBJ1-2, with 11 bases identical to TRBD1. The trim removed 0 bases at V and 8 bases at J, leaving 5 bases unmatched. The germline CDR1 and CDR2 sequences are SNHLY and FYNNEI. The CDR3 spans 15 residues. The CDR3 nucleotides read TGTGCCAGCAGTGAAGCAGGGACAGGGGGTTGGGGCTACACCTTC. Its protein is CASSEAGTGGWGYTF.

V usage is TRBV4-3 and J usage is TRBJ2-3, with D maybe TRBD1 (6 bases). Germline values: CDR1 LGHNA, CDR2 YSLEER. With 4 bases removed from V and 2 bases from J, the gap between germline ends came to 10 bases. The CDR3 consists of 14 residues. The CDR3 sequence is CASSLRTDTDTQYF. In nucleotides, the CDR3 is TGCGCCAGCAGCCTCCGGACAGACACAGATACGCAGTATTTT.

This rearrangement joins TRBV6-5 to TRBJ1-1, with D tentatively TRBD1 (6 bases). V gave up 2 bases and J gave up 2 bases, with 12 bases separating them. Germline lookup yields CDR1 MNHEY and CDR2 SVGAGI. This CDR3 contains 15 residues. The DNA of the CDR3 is TGTGCCAGCAGTTACGACAGGCCCTTAAACACTGAAGCTTTCTTT. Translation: CASSYDRPLNTEAFF.

CDR3 in amino acids: CASSLGQVNTGELFF. The CDR3 DNA reads as TGTGCCAGCAGCTTAGGACAGGTGAACACCGGGGAGCTGTTTTTT. V and J are TRBV11-2 and TRBJ2-2, with D maybe TRBD1 (6 bases). The CDR3 covers 15 residues. Between the trimmed V and J ends, which lost 1 base and 1 base, there was a span of 7 bases. Per the germline V gene, CDR1 is SGHAT and CDR2 is FQNNGV.

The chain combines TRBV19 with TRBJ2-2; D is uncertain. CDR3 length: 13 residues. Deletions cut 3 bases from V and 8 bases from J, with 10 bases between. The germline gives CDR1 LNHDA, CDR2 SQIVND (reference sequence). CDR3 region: CASSIYVPGELFF. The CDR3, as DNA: TGTGCCAGTAGTATTTACGTACCGGGGGAGCTGTTTTTT.

The CDR3 loop is CASSQGVSDTYEQYF. CDR3 nucleotides: TGCGCCAGCAGCCAAGGGGTTAGCGACACCTACGAGCAGTACTTC. The chain links TRBV4-1 to TRBJ2-7; maybe TRBD2 (5 bases). The V gene lost 1 base and the J gene lost 2 bases, with 12 bases spanning the gap. The CDR3 is 15 residues long. The germline gives CDR1 MGHRA, CDR2 YSYEKL.

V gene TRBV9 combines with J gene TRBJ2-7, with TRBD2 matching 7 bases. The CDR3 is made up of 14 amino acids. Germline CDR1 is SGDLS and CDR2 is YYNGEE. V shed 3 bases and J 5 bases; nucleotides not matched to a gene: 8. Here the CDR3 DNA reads TGTGCCAGCAGCGCCAGCGGGGCTCGGGACGAGCAGTACTTC. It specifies CASSASGARDEQYF. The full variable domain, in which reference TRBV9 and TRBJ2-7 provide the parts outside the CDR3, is DSGVTQTPKHLITATGQRVTLRCSPRSGDLSVYWYQQSLDQGLQFLIQYYNGEERAKGNILERFSAQQFPDLHSELNLSSLELGDSALYFCASSASGARDEQYFGPGTRLTVT.

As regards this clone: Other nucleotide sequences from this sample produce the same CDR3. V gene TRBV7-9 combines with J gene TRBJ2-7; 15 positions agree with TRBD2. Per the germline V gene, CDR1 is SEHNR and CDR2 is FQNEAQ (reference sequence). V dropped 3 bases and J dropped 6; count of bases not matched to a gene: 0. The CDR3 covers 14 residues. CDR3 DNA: TGTGCCAGCAGCTTGGGACTAGCGGGAGGCGAGCAGTACTTC. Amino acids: CASSLGLAGGEQYF.

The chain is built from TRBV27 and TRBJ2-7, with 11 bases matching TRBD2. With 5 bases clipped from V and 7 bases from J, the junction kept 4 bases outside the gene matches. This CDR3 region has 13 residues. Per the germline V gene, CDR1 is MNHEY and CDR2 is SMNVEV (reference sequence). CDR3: CASSVAGGREQYF. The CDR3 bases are TGTGCCAGCAGTGTAGCGGGAGGGAGGGAGCAGTACTTC.

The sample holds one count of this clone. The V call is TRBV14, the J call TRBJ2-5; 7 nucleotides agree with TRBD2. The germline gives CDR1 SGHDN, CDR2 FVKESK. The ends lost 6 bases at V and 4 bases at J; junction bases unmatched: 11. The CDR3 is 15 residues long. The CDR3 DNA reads TGTGCCAGCAGTCAGGATCTAGCGGTACGAGAGACCCAGTACTTC. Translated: CASSQDLAVRETQYF.

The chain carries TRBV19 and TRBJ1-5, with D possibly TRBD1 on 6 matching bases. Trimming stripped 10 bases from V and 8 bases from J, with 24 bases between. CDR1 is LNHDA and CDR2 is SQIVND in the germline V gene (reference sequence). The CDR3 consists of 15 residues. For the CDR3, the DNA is TGTGCCAACCTCTATTTCGGACAGCCACGAGAGCCCCAGCATTTT. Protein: CANLYFGQPREPQHF.

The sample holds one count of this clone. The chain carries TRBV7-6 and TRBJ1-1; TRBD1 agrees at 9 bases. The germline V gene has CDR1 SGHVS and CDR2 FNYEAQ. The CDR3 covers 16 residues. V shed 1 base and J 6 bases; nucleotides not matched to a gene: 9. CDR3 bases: TGTGCCAGCAGCTTAGGGGCCGGGACAGGGTCTTCTGAAGCTTTCTTT. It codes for CASSLGAGTGSSEAFF. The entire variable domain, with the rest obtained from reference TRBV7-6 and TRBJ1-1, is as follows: GAGVSQSPRYKVTKRGQDVALRCDPISGHVSLYWYRQALGQGPEFLTYFNYEAQQDKSGLPNDRFSAERPEGSISTLTIQRTEQRDSAMYRCASSLGAGTGSSEAFFGQGTRLTVV.

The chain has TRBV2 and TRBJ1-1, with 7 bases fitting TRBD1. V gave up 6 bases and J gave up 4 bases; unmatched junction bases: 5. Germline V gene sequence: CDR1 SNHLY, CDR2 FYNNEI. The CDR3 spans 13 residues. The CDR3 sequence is CASSQGVGTEAFF. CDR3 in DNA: TGTGCCAGCAGCCAGGGGGTAGGCACTGAAGCTTTCTTT.

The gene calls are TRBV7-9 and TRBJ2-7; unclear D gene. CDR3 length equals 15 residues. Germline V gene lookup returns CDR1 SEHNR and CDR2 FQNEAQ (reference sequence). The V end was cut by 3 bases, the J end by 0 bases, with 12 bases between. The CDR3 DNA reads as TGTGCCAGCAGCTTCGGGCTATGGGGCTCCTACGAGCAGTACTTC. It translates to CASSFGLWGSYEQYF.

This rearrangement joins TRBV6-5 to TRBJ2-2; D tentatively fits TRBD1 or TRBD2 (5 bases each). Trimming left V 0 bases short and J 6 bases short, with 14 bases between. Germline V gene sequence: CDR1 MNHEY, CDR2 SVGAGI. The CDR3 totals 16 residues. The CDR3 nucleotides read TGTGCCAGCAGTTACTCGCCAGGTCCGGGGCCCGGGGAGCTGTTTTTT. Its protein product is CASSYSPGPGPGELFF.

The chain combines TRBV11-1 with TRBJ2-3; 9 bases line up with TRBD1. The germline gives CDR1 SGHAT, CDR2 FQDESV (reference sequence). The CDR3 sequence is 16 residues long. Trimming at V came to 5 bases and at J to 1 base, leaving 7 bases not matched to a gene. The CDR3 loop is CASSAWTGEGTDTQYF. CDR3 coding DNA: TGTGCCAGCAGCGCCTGGACAGGGGAAGGCACAGATACGCAGTATTTT.

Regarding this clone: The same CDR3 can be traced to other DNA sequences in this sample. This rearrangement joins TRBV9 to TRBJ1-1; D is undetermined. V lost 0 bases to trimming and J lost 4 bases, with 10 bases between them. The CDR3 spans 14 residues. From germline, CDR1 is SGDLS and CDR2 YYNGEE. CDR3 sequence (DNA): TGTGCCAGCAGCGTAGCAGGTAAGGGCACTGAAGCTTTCTTT. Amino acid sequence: CASSVAGKGTEAFF. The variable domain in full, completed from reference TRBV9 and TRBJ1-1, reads DSGVTQTPKHLITATGQRVTLRCSPRSGDLSVYWYQQSLDQGLQFLIQYYNGEERAKGNILERFSAQQFPDLHSELNLSSLELGDSALYFCASSVAGKGTEAFFGQGTRLTVV.

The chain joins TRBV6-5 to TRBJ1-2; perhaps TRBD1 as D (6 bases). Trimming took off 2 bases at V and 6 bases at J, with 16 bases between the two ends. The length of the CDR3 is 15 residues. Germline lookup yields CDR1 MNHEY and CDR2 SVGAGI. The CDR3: CASSYVSGAPHGYTF. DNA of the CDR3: TGTGCCAGCAGTTACGTCTCGGGGGCGCCGCATGGCTACACCTTC.

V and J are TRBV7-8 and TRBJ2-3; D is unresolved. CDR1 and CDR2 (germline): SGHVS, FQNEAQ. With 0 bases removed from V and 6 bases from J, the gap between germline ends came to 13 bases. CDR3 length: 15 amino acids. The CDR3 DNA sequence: TGTGCCAGCAGCTTAGCCCCGGCGGCTAGGGATACGCAGTATTTT. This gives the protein CASSLAPAARDTQYF.

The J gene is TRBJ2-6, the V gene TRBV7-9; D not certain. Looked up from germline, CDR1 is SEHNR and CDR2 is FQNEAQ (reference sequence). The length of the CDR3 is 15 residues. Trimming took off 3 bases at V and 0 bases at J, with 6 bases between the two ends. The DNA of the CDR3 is TGTGCCAGCAGCTTTATAGTCTCTGGGGCCAACGTCCTGACTTTC. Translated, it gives CASSFIVSGANVLTF.

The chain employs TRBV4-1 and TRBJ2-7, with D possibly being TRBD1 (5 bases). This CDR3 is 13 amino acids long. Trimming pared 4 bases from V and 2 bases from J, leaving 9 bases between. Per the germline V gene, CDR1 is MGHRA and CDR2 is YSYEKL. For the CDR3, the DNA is TGCGCCAGCAGCCCCCGACAGACCTACGAGCAGTACTTC. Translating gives CASSPRQTYEQYF.

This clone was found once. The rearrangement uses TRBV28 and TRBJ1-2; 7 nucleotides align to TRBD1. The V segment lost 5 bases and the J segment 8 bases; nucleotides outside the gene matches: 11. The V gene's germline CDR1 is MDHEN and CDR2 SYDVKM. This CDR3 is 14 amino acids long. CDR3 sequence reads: CASSPARTGWGYTF. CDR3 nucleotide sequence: TGTGCCAGCAGTCCAGCCCGGACAGGTTGGGGCTACACCTTC.